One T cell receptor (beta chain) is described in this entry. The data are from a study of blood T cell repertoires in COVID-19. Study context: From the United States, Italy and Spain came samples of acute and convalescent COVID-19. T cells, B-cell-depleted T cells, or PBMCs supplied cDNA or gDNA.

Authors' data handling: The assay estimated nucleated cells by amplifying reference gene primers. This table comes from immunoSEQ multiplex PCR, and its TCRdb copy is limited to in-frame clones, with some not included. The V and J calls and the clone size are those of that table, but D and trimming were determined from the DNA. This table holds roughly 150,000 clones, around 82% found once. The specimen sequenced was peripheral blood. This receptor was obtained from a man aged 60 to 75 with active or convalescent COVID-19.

The CDR3 loop is CASSLLGVAFF. CDR3 DNA sequence: TGTGCCAGCAGTTTGCTCGGGGTTGCTTTCTTT. The chain combines TRBV28 with TRBJ1-1; no clear D. CDR3 length equals 11 residues. V lost 3 bases and J lost 11, with 10 bases in between. Germline lookup yields CDR1 MDHEN and CDR2 SYDVKM.